The source of this TCR beta chain is a study of control samples from healthy donors and cancer patients. Deletions cut 4 bases from V and 6 bases from J, with 18 bases between. Germline values: CDR1 MGHDK, CDR2 SYGVNS. This CDR3 comprises 16 residues. Assay: immunoSEQ multiplex PCR; the TCRdb copy retains only in-frame clones and omits some. The table lists tens of thousands of clones, roughly 94% of them singletons. The clonotype was recovered from a man aged 25-45 years in good health. The genes are TRBV25-1 and TRBJ2-2; weak D call: TRBD1 (6 bases). The source material was blood. The CDR3 is CASSGESGAGAGELFF. CDR3 nucleotides: TGTGCCAGCAGTGGGGAGTCAGGGGCAGGGGCCGGGGAGCTGTTTTTT.